This entry concerns a single T cell receptor (beta chain). Its antigen is unidentified. This entry comes from a study of CD8+CD57+ T cells in acquired aplastic anemia. Profiles of TCR beta VDJ and CDR3 were generated from a genomic DNA template. In TCRdb, the reads were re-called with MiXCR into one record per CDR3 protein. Among about 200,000 distinct CDR3 sequences listed, roughly 60% were seen once. General study results and limits: Between patients and controls, CD8+ Simpson's diversity did not vary significantly.

Selection for sequencing was limited to patients who had shown CD8+CD57+ cell expansion by flow cytometry. Trimming left V 5 bases short and J 3 bases short, with 15 bases between. Germline CDR1 and CDR2: SGHTA and FQGTGA. CDR3 length: 15 amino acids. The sample comprised sorted CD4+, CD8+, or CD8+CD57+ T cells (not recorded which) from PBMCs. The source of this sequence is a human donor with aplastic anemia. The chain employs TRBV7-3 and TRBJ2-3; D unresolved. CDR3 DNA: TGTGCCAGCAGCCCTCAGAGAGGATCGACAGATACGCAGTATTTT. Amino acid sequence: CASSPQRGSTDTQYF. Supplemented by reference TRBV7-3 and TRBJ2-3, the full variable domain reads GAGVSQTPSNKVTEKGKYVELRCDPISGHTALYWYRQSLGQGPEFLIYFQGTGAADDSGLPNDRFFAVRPEGSVSTLKIQRTERGDSAVYLCASSPQRGSTDTQYFGPGTRLTVL.